Following are 11 T cell receptor beta chains from one sample sequenced in a study of T cell repertoires in cytomegalovirus infection. TCRdb itself ran the reads through MiXCR, one entry per CDR3 protein. Among about 260,000 distinct CDR3 sequences listed, about an eighth were seen once. The sequenced sample consisted of PBMCs. Source of these receptors: a human donor in good health (CMV status not recorded). Some clones in this sample may be carry-over from other donors' samples.

This clonotype was counted a few times. The CDR3 coding sequence is TGTGCCAGCAGCGCCGGGGGGGCCCTGTTTTTT. The encoded protein is CASSAGGALFF. The chain employs TRBV5-6 and TRBJ2-2, with TRBD2 matching 8 bases. V gave up 4 bases and J gave up 14 bases; unmatched junction bases: 4. The length of the CDR3 is 11 residues. Per the germline V gene, CDR1 is SGHDT and CDR2 is YYEEEE.

This clonotype was detected many times. The gene calls are TRBV7-8 and TRBJ2-3; D may be TRBD1 (6 bases). The germline V gene has CDR1 SGHVS and CDR2 FQNEAQ. The CDR3 length is 16 residues. V gave up 1 base and J gave up 0 bases, with 11 bases separating them. The CDR3 loop is CASSLGIQGSTDTQYF. The DNA for the CDR3 is TGTGCCAGCAGCTTAGGTATCCAGGGGAGCACAGATACGCAGTATTTT.

This chain joins TRBV15 and TRBJ1-2; 7 bases fit TRBD1. Trimming took 1 base from V and 6 from J; bases not matched to a gene: 2. The CDR3 sequence is 13 residues long. Per germline, CDR1 LNHNV and CDR2 YYDKDF (reference sequence). CDR3 DNA: TGTGCCACCAGCAGAGGACAGGGAGATGGCTACACCTTC. This sequence encodes CATSRGQGDGYTF.

The chain combines TRBV15 with TRBJ2-1, with D perhaps matching TRBD2 (6 bases). The V end was cut by 0 bases, the J end by 6 bases, with 15 bases between. The CDR3 is 16 amino acids. Per the germline V gene, CDR1 is LNHNV and CDR2 is YYDKDF (reference sequence). Here the CDR3 reads CATSRDMGDSGNEQFF. The CDR3 region has the DNA TGTGCCACCAGCAGAGATATGGGGGATAGCGGCAATGAGCAGTTCTTC. Together with reference TRBV15 and TRBJ2-1, the CDR3 gives the full variable domain: DAMVIQNPRYQVTQFGKPVTLSCSQTLNHNVMYWYQQKSSQAPKLLFHYYDKDFNNEADTPDNFQSRRPNTSFCFLDIRSPGLGDTAMYLCATSRDMGDSGNEQFFGPGTRLTVL.

This clonotype was picked up many times. This chain connects TRBV28 to TRBJ2-1, with D uncertain. Trimming took off 3 bases at V and 8 bases at J, with 14 bases between the two ends. This CDR3 is built from 14 residues. The germline V gene encodes CDR1 MDHEN and CDR2 SYDVKM. The CDR3 here is CASSFFSRVHEQFF. In DNA form, the CDR3 reads TGTGCCAGCAGTTTCTTTAGTAGAGTCCATGAGCAGTTCTTC.

The sample holds many counts of this clonotype. This chain connects TRBV6-2 or TRBV6-3 to TRBJ2-7; TRBD2 matches at 8 bases. The V and J ends lost 0 bases and 1 base, in that order; junction bases with no gene match: 5. Germline CDR1 is MNHEY and CDR2 is SVGEGT. The CDR3 consists of 16 residues. The CDR3 sequence is CASSYSGSGRSYEQYF. As DNA, the CDR3 is TGTGCCAGCAGTTACTCGGGGAGCGGGAGATCCTACGAGCAGTACTTC.

This clonotype was seen repeatedly, ten times or more. V is TRBV7-2 and J is TRBJ2-1; 8 nucleotides line up with TRBD2. The germline V gene has CDR1 SGHTA and CDR2 FQGNSA. The CDR3 is made up of 18 amino acids. V gave up 2 bases and J gave up 2 bases; unmatched junction bases: 11. CDR3 loop: CASSLPLLGGEPYNEQFF. In nucleotides, the CDR3 is TGTGCCAGCAGCTTACCCCTACTCGGGGGGGAGCCCTACAATGAGCAGTTCTTC.

This clonotype showed up many times. CDR3 bases: TGTGCCAGCTCACGCGACAGGGTACAAGAGACCCAGTACTTC. This encodes CASSRDRVQETQYF. The chain recombines TRBV7-2 with TRBJ2-5, with 7 positions matching TRBD1. There are 14 residues in the CDR3. The trim removed 8 bases at V and 2 bases at J, leaving 8 bases unmatched. The germline CDR1 and CDR2 sequences are SGHTA and FQGNSA. Full variable domain (missing parts from reference TRBV7-2 and TRBJ2-5): GAGVSQSPSNKVTEKGKDVELRCDPISGHTALYWYRQSLGQGLEFLIYFQGNSAPDKSGLPSDRFSAERTGGSVSTLTIQRTQQEDSAVYLCASSRDRVQETQYFGPGTRLLVL.

This clonotype was counted ten times or more. The V gene is TRBV7-2, the J gene TRBJ2-1; D not resolved. From germline, CDR1 is SGHTA and CDR2 FQGNSA. V dropped 1 base and J dropped 12 bases, with 13 bases sitting between them. CDR3 length equals 13 residues. DNA of the CDR3: TGTGCCAGCAGCTTAGAATGGTCTCGTCCGCAGTTCTTC. Translating it yields CASSLEWSRPQFF.

This clonotype has at least ten counts. This chain joins TRBV7-3 and TRBJ2-5, with D perhaps being TRBD1 or TRBD2 (5 bases each). The CDR3 is made up of 15 amino acids. The V and J ends lost 5 bases and 5 bases respectively, with 18 bases between them. Looked up from germline, CDR1 is SGHTA and CDR2 is FQGTGA. The CDR3 protein is CASSATARGTETQYF. The DNA for the CDR3 is TGTGCCAGCAGCGCGACAGCCCGGGGTACGGAGACCCAGTACTTC.

This chain connects TRBV18 to TRBJ1-1, with TRBD1 as a possible D gene (5 bases). Deletions cut 6 bases from V and 1 base from J, with 12 bases between. Per germline, CDR1 KGHSH and CDR2 LQKENI. CDR3 length equals 14 residues. The CDR3 region is CASSRTDKNTEAFF. The CDR3 DNA reads as TGTGCCAGCTCGCGCACGGACAAGAACACTGAAGCTTTCTTT.